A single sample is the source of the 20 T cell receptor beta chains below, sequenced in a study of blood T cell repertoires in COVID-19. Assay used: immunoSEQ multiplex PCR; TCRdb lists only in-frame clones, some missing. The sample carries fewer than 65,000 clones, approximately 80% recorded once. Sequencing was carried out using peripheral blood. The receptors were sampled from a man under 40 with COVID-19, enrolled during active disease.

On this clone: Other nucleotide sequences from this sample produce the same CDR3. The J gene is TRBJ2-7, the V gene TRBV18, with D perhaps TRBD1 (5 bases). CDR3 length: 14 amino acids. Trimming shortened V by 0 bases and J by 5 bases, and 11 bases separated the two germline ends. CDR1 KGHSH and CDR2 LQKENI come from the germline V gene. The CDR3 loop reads CASSPPKGFDEQYF. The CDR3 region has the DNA TGTGCCAGCTCACCACCAAAGGGGTTCGACGAGCAGTACTTC.

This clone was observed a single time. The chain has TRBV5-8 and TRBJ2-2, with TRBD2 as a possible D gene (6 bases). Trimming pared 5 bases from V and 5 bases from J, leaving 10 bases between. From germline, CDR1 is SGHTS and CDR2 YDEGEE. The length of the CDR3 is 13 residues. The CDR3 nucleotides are TGTGCCAGCAGACGGGAGATGACCGGGGAGCTGTTTTTT. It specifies CASRREMTGELFF.

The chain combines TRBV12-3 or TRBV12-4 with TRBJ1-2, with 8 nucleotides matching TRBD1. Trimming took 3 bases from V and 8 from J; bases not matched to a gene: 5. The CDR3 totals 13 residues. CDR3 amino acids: CASSFQGARGYTF. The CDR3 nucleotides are TGTGCCAGCAGTTTTCAGGGGGCCCGAGGCTACACCTTC.

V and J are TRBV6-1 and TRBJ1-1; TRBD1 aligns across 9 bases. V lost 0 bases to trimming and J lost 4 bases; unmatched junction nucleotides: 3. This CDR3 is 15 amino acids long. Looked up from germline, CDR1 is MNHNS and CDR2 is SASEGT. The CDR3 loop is CASSEAETGGTEAFF. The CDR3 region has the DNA TGTGCCAGCAGTGAAGCAGAGACAGGGGGCACTGAAGCTTTCTTT.

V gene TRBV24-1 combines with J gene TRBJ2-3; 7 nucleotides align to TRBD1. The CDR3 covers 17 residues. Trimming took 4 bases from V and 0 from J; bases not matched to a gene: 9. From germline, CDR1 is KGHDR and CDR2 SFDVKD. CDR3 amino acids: CATSDPDGTASTDTQYF. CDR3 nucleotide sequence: TGTGCCACCAGTGACCCCGACGGGACAGCTAGCACAGATACGCAGTATTTT.

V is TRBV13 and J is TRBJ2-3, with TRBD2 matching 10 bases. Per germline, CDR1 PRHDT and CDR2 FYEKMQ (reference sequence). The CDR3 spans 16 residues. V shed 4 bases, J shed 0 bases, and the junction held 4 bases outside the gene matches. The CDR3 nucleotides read TGTGCCAGCAGCTCAGGACTAGCGGACAGCACAGATACGCAGTATTTT. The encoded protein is CASSSGLADSTDTQYF.

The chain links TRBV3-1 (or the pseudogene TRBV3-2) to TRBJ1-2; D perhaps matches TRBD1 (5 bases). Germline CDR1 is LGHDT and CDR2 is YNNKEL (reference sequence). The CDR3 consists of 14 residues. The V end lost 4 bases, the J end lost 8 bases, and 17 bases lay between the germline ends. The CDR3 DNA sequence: TGTGCCAGCAGCCCCGGTGGGTCAGGGATCGGCTACACCTTC. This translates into CASSPGGSGIGYTF.

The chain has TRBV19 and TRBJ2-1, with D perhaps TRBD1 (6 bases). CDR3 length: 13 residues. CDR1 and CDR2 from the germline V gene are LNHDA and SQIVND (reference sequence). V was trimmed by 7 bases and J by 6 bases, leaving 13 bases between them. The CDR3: CASKERGGNEQFF. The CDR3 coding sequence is TGTGCCAGTAAAGAGAGAGGGGGCAATGAGCAGTTCTTC.

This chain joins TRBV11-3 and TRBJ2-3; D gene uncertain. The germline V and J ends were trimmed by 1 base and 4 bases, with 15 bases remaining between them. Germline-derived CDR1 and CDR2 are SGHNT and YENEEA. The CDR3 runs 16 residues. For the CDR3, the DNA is TGTGCCAGCAGCTTAGTCGGCGGCCAAGGATCAGATACGCAGTATTTT. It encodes CASSLVGGQGSDTQYF. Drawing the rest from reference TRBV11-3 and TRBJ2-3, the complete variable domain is EAGVVQSPRYKIIEKKQPVAFWCNPISGHNTLYWYLQNLGQGPELLIRYENEEAVDDSQLPKDRFSAERLKGVDSTLKIQPAELGDSAVYLCASSLVGGQGSDTQYFGPGTRLTVL.

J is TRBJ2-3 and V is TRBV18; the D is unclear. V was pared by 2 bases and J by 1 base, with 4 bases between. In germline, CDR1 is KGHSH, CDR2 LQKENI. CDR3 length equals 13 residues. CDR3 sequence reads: CASSPSGTDTQYF. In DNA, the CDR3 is TGTGCCAGCTCACCATCGGGCACAGATACGCAGTATTTT.

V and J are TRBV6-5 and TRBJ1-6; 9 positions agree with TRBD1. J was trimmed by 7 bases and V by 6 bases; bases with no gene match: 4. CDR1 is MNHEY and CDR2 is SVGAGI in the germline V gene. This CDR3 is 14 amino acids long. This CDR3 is CASSTDRGNSPLHF. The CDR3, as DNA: TGTGCCAGCAGCACCGACAGGGGGAATTCACCCCTCCACTTT.

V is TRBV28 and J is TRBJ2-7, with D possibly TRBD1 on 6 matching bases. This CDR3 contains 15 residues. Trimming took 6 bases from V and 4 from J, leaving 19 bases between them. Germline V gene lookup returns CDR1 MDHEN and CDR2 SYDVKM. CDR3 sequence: CASSWTALGDYEQYF. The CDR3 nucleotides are TGTGCCAGCAGCTGGACAGCTTTGGGCGATTACGAGCAGTACTTC.

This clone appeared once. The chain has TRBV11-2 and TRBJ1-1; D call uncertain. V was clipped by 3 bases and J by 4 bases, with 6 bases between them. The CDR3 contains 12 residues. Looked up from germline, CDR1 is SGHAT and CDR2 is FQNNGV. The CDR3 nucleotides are TGTGCCAGCAGCTTTTCGGGCACTGAAGCTTTCTTT. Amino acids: CASSFSGTEAFF.

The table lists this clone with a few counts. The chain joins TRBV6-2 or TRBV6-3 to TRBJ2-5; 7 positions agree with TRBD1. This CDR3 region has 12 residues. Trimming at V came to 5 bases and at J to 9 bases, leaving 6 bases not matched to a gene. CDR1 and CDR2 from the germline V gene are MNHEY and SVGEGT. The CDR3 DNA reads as TGTGCCAGCAGTCAACTAACAGGGGCCCAGTACTTC. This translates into CASSQLTGAQYF.

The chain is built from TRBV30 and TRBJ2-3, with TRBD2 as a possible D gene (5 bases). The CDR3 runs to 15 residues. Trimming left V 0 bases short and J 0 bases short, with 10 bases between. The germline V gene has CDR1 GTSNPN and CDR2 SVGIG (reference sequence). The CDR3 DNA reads TGTGCCTGGAGTGTATCTAGCTACAGCACAGATACGCAGTATTTT. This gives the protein CAWSVSSYSTDTQYF.

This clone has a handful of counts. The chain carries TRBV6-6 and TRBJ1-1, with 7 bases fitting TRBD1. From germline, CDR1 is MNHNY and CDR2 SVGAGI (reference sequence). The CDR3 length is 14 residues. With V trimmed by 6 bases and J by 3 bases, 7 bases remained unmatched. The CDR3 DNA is TGTGCCAGCAGACGACAGGGAATGGACACTGAAGCTTTCTTT. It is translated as CASRRQGMDTEAFF.

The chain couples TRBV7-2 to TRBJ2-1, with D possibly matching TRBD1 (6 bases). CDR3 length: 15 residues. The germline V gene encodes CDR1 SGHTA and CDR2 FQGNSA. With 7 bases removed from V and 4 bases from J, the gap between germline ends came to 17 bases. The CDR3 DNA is TGTGCCAGCAACTTCGGACAGCCCAGATACAATGAGCAGTTCTTC. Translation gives CASNFGQPRYNEQFF.

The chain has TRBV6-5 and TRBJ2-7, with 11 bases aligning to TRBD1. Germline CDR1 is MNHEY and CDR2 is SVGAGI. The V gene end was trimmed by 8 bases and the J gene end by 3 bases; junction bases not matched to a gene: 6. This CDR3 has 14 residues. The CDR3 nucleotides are TGTGCCAGCCGGAGGGGACAGGGGGACTACGAGCAGTACTTC. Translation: CASRRGQGDYEQYF.

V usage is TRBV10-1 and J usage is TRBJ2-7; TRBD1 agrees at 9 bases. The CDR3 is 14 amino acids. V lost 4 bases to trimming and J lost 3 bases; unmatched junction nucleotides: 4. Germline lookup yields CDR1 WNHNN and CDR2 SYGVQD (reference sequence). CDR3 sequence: CASSAGTGNYEQYF. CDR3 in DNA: TGCGCCAGCAGTGCAGGGACAGGGAACTACGAGCAGTACTTC.

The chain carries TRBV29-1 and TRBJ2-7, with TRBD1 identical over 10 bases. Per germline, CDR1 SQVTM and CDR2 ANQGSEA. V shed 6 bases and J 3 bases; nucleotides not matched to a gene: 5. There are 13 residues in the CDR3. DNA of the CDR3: TGCAGCGTCGGGGACAGGGGACTCTACGAGCAGTACTTC. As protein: CSVGDRGLYEQYF.